What follows are 3 T cell receptor beta chains derived from one specimen sequenced in a study of tumor-infiltrating lymphocytes in primary liver carcinoma. From unsorted bulk tissue weighing 20-30 mg, DNA and RNA were co-extracted. Total RNA amounting to about 520 ng was the source from which TCR beta cDNA was made with a constant-region primer. ARM-PCR was slightly modified, and three nested multiplex PCR rounds with it gave rise to the TCR beta libraries. The two initial PCR rounds, 9 to 11 cycles each, used TRBV1-TRBV30 forward and C-beta reverse primers. TCRdb fed the multiplex PCR reads into MiXCR, producing one record per CDR3 protein. The sample includes approximately 30,000 distinct CDR3 sequences, about three quarters of them seen just once. Sequenced sample: liver tumor tissue from sampling region 5. Subset defined: tumor region T5, tumor centre. Receptor source: a man aged 35 to 55 with primary liver carcinoma and hepatitis B virus infection.

The V and J genes are TRBV11-2 and TRBJ2-1; D gene uncertain. With 10 bases removed from V and 12 bases from J, the gap between germline ends came to 25 bases. Germline loops: CDR1 SGHAT, CDR2 FQNNGV. This CDR3 spans 14 amino acids. The CDR3 sequence is CAITLYLLVSGQFF. CDR3 nucleotides: TGTGCCATCACCTTATACCTGCTAGTTAGTGGGCAGTTCTTC.

As regards this clonotype: Compared with germline, one end of the junction differs, possibly owing to a read error. This chain uses TRBV4-1 with TRBJ2-1; D is unresolved. Germline V lookup: CDR1 MGHRA, CDR2 YSYEKL. The CDR3 spans 15 residues. The CDR3 nucleotides read TGCGCCAGCAGCCCACTTGGTAACAACAACAATGTGCAGTTCTTC. It specifies CASSPLGNNNNVQFF.

Points on this clonotype: This clone may be a read error of a much larger clone one base away. This chain links TRBV12-3 or TRBV12-4 with TRBJ2-1; D possibly corresponds to TRBD1 (6 bases). This CDR3 contains 15 residues. The CDR3 protein is CASSLEGTSWNEKFF. CDR3 bases: TGTGCCAGCAGTTTAGAGGGGACATCCTGGAATGAGAAGTTCTTC.